This TCR beta chain was obtained from a study of T cells after yellow fever vaccination. MiXCR was run by TCRdb on the 5' RACE reads, yielding one entry per CDR3 protein. This sample has a few thousand distinct CDR3 sequences, with less than 10% found just once. This clonotype qualifies as medium-sized. Trimming removed 4 bases at V and 8 bases at J, with 14 bases between. This CDR3 contains 13 residues. Germline V gene sequence: CDR1 LGHDT, CDR2 YNNKEL (reference sequence). The chain couples TRBV3-1 to TRBJ2-5; a possible D gene is TRBD2 (5 bases). The source of this sequence is a man between 25 and 39 years old who received the YFV17D yellow fever vaccine. The material was PBMCs, either bulk or a sorted T-cell subset (CD4+, CD8+, memory, or dextramer-sorted; not recorded which), obtained 15 days after the yellow fever booster vaccination. In DNA form, the CDR3 reads TGTGCCAGCAGCCTTCTGGACCGGGATACCCAGTACTTC. Translated, it gives CASSLLDRDTQYF.